This entry is about one T cell receptor beta chain. Germline lookup yields CDR1 LGHDT and CDR2 YNNKEL (reference sequence). V shed 1 base and J 5 bases; nucleotides not matched to a gene: 5. The CDR3 is 15 amino acids. Authors' data handling: Nucleated cell counts were estimated from reference gene primer amplification. Clones were sequenced by immunoSEQ multiplex PCR, and TCRdb holds only the in-frame ones, with some missing. D and trimming were read from the DNA, whereas the V and J calls and clone size are those reported in that table. The sample holds tens of thousands of clones, approximately 85% seen once. The sample originates from a study of blood T cell repertoires in COVID-19. Study-level information: Sites in the United States, Italy and Spain provided acute and convalescent COVID-19 samples. Sources were T cells, B-cell-depleted T cells, or PBMCs; the material itself was cDNA or gDNA.

Seattle's enrolled individuals joined amid active infection and were then monitored longitudinally. This chain links TRBV3-1 (or the pseudogene TRBV3-2) with TRBJ2-1; 7 nucleotides align to TRBD2. The material sequenced was peripheral blood. This TCR came from a woman of 80 years or more with COVID-19, enrolled during active disease. The CDR3 loop is CASSQVWDYNNEQFF. CDR3 DNA: TGTGCCAGCAGCCAAGTATGGGACTACAACAATGAGCAGTTCTTC.